These T cell receptor beta chains were read from a single sample in a study of shared clonotypes between healthy human individuals. Produced via immunoSEQ multiplex PCR; TCRdb's table is partial and in-frame only. The sample lists 2 million to 2.5 million clones, 90% to 95% occurring once. Sequencing was carried out using naive CD4+ T cells from PBMCs. These receptors all come from a young man in good health. Some clones in this sample may be carry-over from other donors' samples. CDR3s include the opening cysteine and the closing phenylalanine or tryptophan. D genes are given only for firm matches. Only part of the rows carry a size: once, few, many, or a class if the clone is expanded.

>NA|TRBV7-3|TRBJ1-5|NA
CASSPSRGNQPQHF
TGTGCCAGCAGTCCGAGCAGGGGCAATCAGCCCCAGCATTTT
>NA|TRBV28|TRBJ2-3|NA
CASTPGGTPTDTQYF
TGTGCCAGCACCCCTGGGGGGACACCAACAGATACGCAGTATTTT
>TRBD1|TRBV28|TRBJ1-1|once
CASNFPGRGFTEAFF
TGTGCCAGCAATTTCCCCGGCAGGGGGTTCACTGAAGCTTTCTTT
>TRBD2|TRBV19|TRBJ2-1|NA
CASPAKRLAGGTFYNEQFF
TGTGCCAGCCCGGCAAAGAGGCTAGCGGGAGGGACCTTCTACAATGAGCAGTTCTTC
>TRBD1|TRBV7-9|TRBJ2-4|NA
CASSLPLQGGFAKNIQYF
TGTGCCAGTAGCCTGCCGTTACAGGGGGGCTTTGCCAAAAACATTCAGTACTTC
>TRBD2|TRBV19|TRBJ2-1|NA
CASSGLAAYNEQFF
TGTGCCAGTAGTGGACTAGCGGCCTACAATGAGCAGTTCTTC
>TRBD2|TRBV4-3|TRBJ2-3|NA
CASRLAGGPDTQYF
TGCGCCAGCCGCTTAGCGGGAGGTCCAGATACGCAGTATTTT
>TRBD2|TRBV4-3|TRBJ2-5|NA
CASSQESSLAGGEETQYF
TGCGCCAGCAGCCAAGAAAGCTCCCTAGCGGGAGGAGAAGAGACCCAGTACTTC
>TRBD1|TRBV30|TRBJ1-6|NA
CAWTPGWQGATPLHF
TGTGCCTGGACTCCTGGCTGGCAGGGGGCAACACCCCTCCACTTT
>TRBD1|TRBV5-1|TRBJ1-1|NA
CASSFTGDTEAFF
TGCGCCAGCAGCTTCACAGGGGACACTGAAGCTTTCTTT
>NA|TRBV29-1|TRBJ1-2|NA
CSVQGGYDYGHTF
TGCAGCGTGCAGGGTGGATACGACTATGGCCACACCTTC
>TRBD1|TRBV30|TRBJ1-2|NA
CAWWGTGVYGYTF
TGTGCCTGGTGGGGGACAGGGGTCTATGGCTACACCTTC
>NA|TRBV28|TRBJ2-7|NA
CASFLGRQNHGTLEEPYEQYF
TGTGCCAGCTTCTTAGGGAGACAAAACCACGGAACACTAGAAGAACCCTACGAGCAGTACTTC
>TRBD2|TRBV11-3|TRBJ2-5|NA
CASSLEGTSGRGQETQYF
TGTGCCAGCAGCTTAGAAGGCACTAGCGGGAGGGGTCAAGAGACCCAGTACTTC
>NA|TRBV28|TRBJ2-5|NA
CASSWAQETQYF
TGTGCCAGCAGTTGGGCGCAGGAGACCCAGTACTTC
>TRBD1|TRBV12-5|TRBJ2-7|NA
CASGLAPGTAEYEQYF
TGTGCTAGTGGTTTGGCGCCCGGGACAGCAGAGTACGAGCAGTACTTC
>NA|TRBV5-1|TRBJ2-2|NA
CASSSDTNTGELFF
TGCGCCAGCAGCAGTGACACAAACACCGGGGAGCTGTTTTTT
>TRBD2|TRBV7-6|TRBJ2-1|NA
CASSLIAGGPRNEQFF
TGTGCCAGCAGCCTGATAGCGGGAGGGCCGAGGAATGAGCAGTTCTTC
>TRBD2|TRBV6-1|TRBJ2-2|NA
CASSALAGDTGELFF
TGTGCCAGCAGTGCGCTAGCGGGAGACACCGGGGAGCTGTTTTTT
>NA|TRBV30|TRBJ1-2|NA
CAWSVRGTGYTF
TGTGCCTGGAGTGTACGAGGGACTGGCTACACCTTC
>NA|TRBV11-1|TRBJ2-3|NA
CASSLLASVVETDTQYF
TGTGCCAGCAGCTTACTGGCCAGTGTGGTTGAAACAGATACGCAGTATTTT
>NA|TRBV6-5|TRBJ2-5|NA
CASRTPVGTQYF
TGTGCCAGCCGAACCCCGGTGGGGACCCAGTACTTC
>NA|TRBV2|TRBJ2-3|NA
CASSRLGFGGFTDTQYF
TGTGCCAGCAGTCGATTAGGCTTTGGCGGTTTCACAGATACGCAGTATTTT
>TRBD1|TRBV4-1|TRBJ2-4|NA
CASSQGLPTGVAKNIQYF
TGCGCCAGCAGCCAAGGGTTGCCTACAGGGGTAGCCAAAAACATTCAGTACTTC
>NA|TRBV25-1|TRBJ1-6|NA
CASSEGALLDSPLHF
TGTGCCAGCAGTGAAGGGGCCCTCCTCGATTCACCCCTCCACTTT
>TRBD2|TRBV6-6|TRBJ2-1|NA
CASSPQTSGRVWFF
TGTGCCAGCAGTCCCCAGACTAGCGGGAGGGTGTGGTTCTTC
>TRBD2|TRBV5-1|TRBJ2-2|NA
CASSLGQGGTGELFF
TGCGCCAGCAGCTTGGGCCAGGGAGGGACCGGGGAGCTGTTTTTT
>NA|TRBV2|TRBJ2-7|NA
CASSPWNQGPRGEQYF
TGTGCCAGCAGTCCATGGAACCAGGGCCCGAGGGGGGAGCAGTACTTC
>NA|TRBV7-9|TRBJ1-2|NA
CASSLAHRGRNGYTF
TGTGCCAGCAGCTTAGCGCATCGGGGTCGGAATGGCTACACCTTC
>NA|TRBV9|TRBJ2-2|NA
CASSVVGRTEGGELFF
TGTGCCAGCAGCGTAGTGGGACGGACAGAGGGCGGGGAGCTGTTTTTT
>TRBD1|TRBV7-9|TRBJ2-5|NA
CASTHGPSRTGRETQYF
TGTGCCAGCACTCATGGCCCCTCCCGGACAGGGCGGGAGACCCAGTACTTC
>TRBD2|TRBV9|TRBJ2-1|NA
CASSVGLSGNYNEQFF
TGTGCCAGCAGCGTCGGACTTAGCGGGAACTACAATGAGCAGTTCTTC
>NA|TRBV7-2|TRBJ2-7|NA
CASSSRGGRYEQYF
TGTGCCAGCAGCTCCCGGGGCGGCCGCTACGAGCAGTACTTC
>NA|TRBV5-5|TRBJ1-2|NA
CASSLGPQGGYTF
TGTGCCAGCAGCTTGGGTCCCCAGGGTGGCTACACCTTC
>TRBD1|TRBV5-1|TRBJ1-3|NA
CASSLGQGALGNTIYF
TGCGCCAGCAGCTTGGGGCAGGGGGCTCTCGGAAACACCATATATTTT
>TRBD1|TRBV18|TRBJ1-2|NA
CASSPRTGARDGYTF
TGTGCCAGCTCACCGCGGACAGGGGCTAGGGATGGCTACACCTTC
>NA|TRBV2|TRBJ2-2|NA
CASKQGLDTGELFF
TGTGCCAGCAAACAGGGTCTGGACACCGGGGAGCTGTTTTTT
>TRBD2|TRBV5-8|TRBJ2-1|NA
CASSPPQRESGEQFF
TGTGCCAGCAGCCCACCCCAGCGGGAGAGTGGTGAGCAGTTCTTC
>NA|TRBV7-2|TRBJ2-7|NA
CASSYTPGQTYEQYF
TGTGCCAGCAGCTATACTCCGGGACAAACCTACGAGCAGTACTTC
>NA|TRBV21-1|TRBJ1-4|NA
CASSPIGRKGEKLFF
TGTGCCAGCAGCCCGATAGGTCGGAAGGGCGAAAAACTGTTTTTT
>TRBD2|TRBV6-5|TRBJ2-2|once
CATQERGANTGELFF
TGTGCCACCCAGGAGCGGGGGGCGAACACCGGGGAGCTGTTTTTT